This passage covers 21 T cell receptor beta chains from one sample sequenced in a study of blood T cells in healthy people across ages. Primed by a sample-barcoded 5' primer and a J-beta primer mix, a second PCR proceeded for about 7 to 11 cycles. TCRdb ran MiXCR on the 5' RACE reads and lists one entry per CDR3 protein. The sample has about 1.6 million distinct CDR3 sequences; roughly 32% are singletons. Material: blood. The receptors shown here come from a woman between 25 and 40 years old in good health.

The genes are TRBV5-6 and TRBJ2-7, with D unclear. From germline, CDR1 is SGHDT and CDR2 YYEEEE. This CDR3 has 13 amino acids. Deletions cut 0 bases from V and 3 bases from J, with 7 bases between. The CDR3 DNA is TGTGCCAGCAGCTTGGGCGTAGACTACGAGCAGTACTTC. It specifies CASSLGVDYEQYF.

This clonotype came up many times. The chain links TRBV4-1 to TRBJ2-1, with TRBD2 matching over 8 bases. The germline V gene encodes CDR1 MGHRA and CDR2 YSYEKL. V lost 0 bases, J lost 5 bases, and 3 bases stayed unmatched. This CDR3 has 15 amino acids. The CDR3 sequence is CASSQELAGNNEQFF. CDR3 nucleotide sequence: TGCGCCAGCAGCCAAGAATTAGCGGGGAACAATGAGCAGTTCTTC.

About this clonotype: Relative to the germline gene, one junction end is altered; a read error may explain this. The chain employs TRBV3-1 and TRBJ2-7, with 14 bases matching TRBD2. Looked up from germline, CDR1 is LGHDT and CDR2 is YNNKEL (reference sequence). The CDR3 consists of 20 residues. CDR3 DNA sequence: TGTGCCTGCAGCCAGAATTCCGGGACTAGCGGGGGCCATTTTTCCTACGAGCAGTACTTC. Translation: CACSQNSGTSGGHFSYEQYF.

The CDR3 DNA reads TGTGCCAGCAGTCAACGGACTAGCGGGGCCGCGGAGACCCAGTACTTC. Translated: CASSQRTSGAAETQYF. The chain combines TRBV13 with TRBJ2-5, with 12 bases that match TRBD2. Germline CDR1 is PRHDT and CDR2 is FYEKMQ (reference sequence). Trimming cost V 6 bases and J 5 bases; bases outside gene matches: 10. The CDR3 loop spans 16 amino acids.

The chain links TRBV20-1 to TRBJ2-6, with D possibly matching TRBD1 (6 bases). CDR3 length: 19 residues. Germline V lookup: CDR1 DFQATT, CDR2 SNEGSKA (reference sequence). V dropped 0 bases and J dropped 0 bases, with 18 bases sitting between them. CDR3 DNA: TGCAGTGCTAGAGAGTCAGGCCGGCAGGGGCTCTCTGGGGCCAACGTCCTGACTTTC. It encodes CSARESGRQGLSGANVLTF.

This clonotype was seen more than once but under ten times. V and J are TRBV9 and TRBJ2-5; D is perhaps TRBD2 (7 bases). The germline V gene encodes CDR1 SGDLS and CDR2 YYNGEE. The length of the CDR3 is 14 residues. V lost 4 bases, J lost 5 bases, and 15 bases lay in between. The CDR3 sequence is CASSLRGADETQYF. The CDR3 nucleotides are TGTGCCAGCAGCCTACGGGGGGCTGATGAGACCCAGTACTTC.

The chain combines TRBV21-1 with TRBJ1-1. TRBV21-1 is an annotated pseudogene. This CDR3 spans 14 amino acids. CDR3 sequence (DNA): TGTGCCAGCAGCATTCCTTTGGGCCCAGAGACGGCTTTCTTT. Translation: CASSIPLGPETAFF.

The chain combines TRBV7-9 with TRBJ2-3; 8 bases map to TRBD2. Looked up from germline, CDR1 is SEHNR and CDR2 is FQNEAQ (reference sequence). The trim removed 10 bases at V and 3 bases at J, leaving 15 bases unmatched. The CDR3 extends over 16 amino acids. CDR3 sequence reads: CATSPGGASGTDTQYF. DNA of the CDR3: TGTGCCACCTCCCCGGGGGGGGCCTCCGGGACAGATACGCAGTATTTT. Full variable domain (missing parts from reference TRBV7-9 and TRBJ2-3): DTGVSQNPRHKITKRGQNVTFRCDPISEHNRLYWYRQTLGQGPEFLTYFQNEAQLEKSRLLSDRFSAERPKGSFSTLEIQRTEQGDSAMYLCATSPGGASGTDTQYFGPGTRLTVL.

V and J are TRBV4-1 and TRBJ2-1, with 8 bases aligning to TRBD2. Trimming cost V 0 bases and J 7 bases; bases outside gene matches: 8. Germline values: CDR1 MGHRA, CDR2 YSYEKL. This CDR3 spans 16 amino acids. CDR3: CASSQDLSGELNEQFF. In nucleotides, the CDR3 is TGCGCCAGCAGCCAAGACCTTAGCGGGGAGCTAAATGAGCAGTTCTTC.

In the case of this clonotype: A much larger clone lies a single base off, so this may be a read error. The genes are TRBV20-1 and TRBJ2-7; 8 bases fit TRBD1. CDR1 and CDR2 (germline): DFQATT, SNEGSKA (reference sequence). Trimming at V came to 6 bases and at J to 9 bases, leaving 13 bases not matched to a gene. The CDR3 extends over 13 amino acids. CDR3 sequence (DNA): TGCAGTGCCACCGGGGCAGGGGGCATTGGGCAGTACTTC. Protein sequence: CSATGAGGIGQYF.

This clonotype was detected only a few times. The chain is built from TRBV11-2 and TRBJ1-1; TRBD1 agrees at 8 bases. V was pared by 2 bases and J by 6 bases, with 8 bases of the junction left unmatched. The CDR3 sequence is 15 residues long. From germline, CDR1 is SGHAT and CDR2 FQNNGV. The CDR3 sequence: CASSLRGQDSAEAFF. DNA for the CDR3: TGTGCCAGCAGCTTAAGGGGACAGGATTCGGCTGAAGCTTTCTTT. Combining the CDR3 with reference TRBV11-2 and TRBJ1-1 gives the whole variable domain EAGVAQSPRYKIIEKRQSVAFWCNPISGHATLYWYQQILGQGPKLLIQFQNNGVVDDSQLPKDRFSAERLKGVDSTLKIQPAKLEDSAVYLCASSLRGQDSAEAFFGQGTRLTVV.

This clonotype was recorded a few times. CDR3 DNA: TGCAGTGCTAGACCACCCGGGACAGGGAAAGGTTATGGCTACACCTTC. Protein product: CSARPPGTGKGYGYTF. This sequence joins TRBV20-1 and TRBJ1-2; 9 bases line up with TRBD1. This CDR3 is 16 amino acids long. Losses at the gene ends were 2 bases for V and 5 bases for J; bases not matched to a gene: 12. Germline V lookup: CDR1 DFQATT, CDR2 SNEGSKA (reference sequence).

On this clonotype: Just one base apart from a much larger clone, this may be a read error. The chain uses TRBV2 and TRBJ2-5; D is ambiguous. CDR3 length equals 13 residues. The germline V and J ends were trimmed by 2 bases and 0 bases, with 4 bases remaining between them. Germline V lookup: CDR1 SNHLY, CDR2 FYNNEI. The DNA of the CDR3 is TGTGCCAGCAGTGAATTGGACCAAGAGACCCAGTACTTC. This translates into CASSELDQETQYF.

This clonotype was seen repeatedly, ten times or more. This chain links TRBV12-3 or TRBV12-4 with TRBJ2-1; TRBD2 matches 9 bases. This CDR3 spans 14 amino acids. Germline trimming cut 1 base from V and 8 bases from J; bases unmatched to any gene: 3. The CDR3 region has the DNA TGTGCCAGCAGTTTAGGCGGGGGGGCACATGAGCAGTTCTTC. Protein sequence: CASSLGGGAHEQFF.

This clonotype was observed a handful of times. The CDR3 region has the DNA TGCAGTGCCCTACGAAAACAGGGGAACTATGGCTACACCTTC. It is translated as CSALRKQGNYGYTF. V gene TRBV20-1 combines with J gene TRBJ1-2; TRBD1 agrees at 7 bases. V was pared by 6 bases and J by 2 bases, with 9 bases of the junction left unmatched. The CDR3 extends over 14 amino acids. Germline-derived CDR1 and CDR2 are DFQATT and SNEGSKA (reference sequence).

Concerning this clonotype itself: The junction differs from germline at one of its ends, possibly a read error. The rearrangement links TRBV2 to TRBJ2-5; perhaps TRBD2 as D (5 bases). The germline V gene has CDR1 SNHLY and CDR2 FYNNEI. The CDR3 consists of 15 residues. DNA of the CDR3: TGCGCCAGCAGCTTGCAGTTTGGGGAGCAAGAGACCCAGTACTTC. Amino acid sequence: CASSLQFGEQETQYF.

This clonotype has more than one count but fewer than ten. The chain links TRBV4-1 to TRBJ1-2; 7 bases agree with TRBD1. The CDR3 has 14 amino acids. Germline CDR1 MGHRA, CDR2 YSYEKL. V gave up 4 bases and J gave up 1 base; unmatched junction bases: 3. The CDR3 protein is CASSPTGYNYGYTF. In nucleotides, the CDR3 is TGCGCCAGCAGCCCGACAGGGTATAACTATGGCTACACCTTC.

There are a few counts of this clonotype. The genes are TRBV20-1 and TRBJ2-7; 7 positions agree with TRBD2. Germline loops: CDR1 DFQATT, CDR2 SNEGSKA (reference sequence). The trim removed 1 base at V and 0 bases at J, leaving 9 bases unmatched. This CDR3 has 16 amino acids. CDR3 amino acids: CSARGTRSVPSYEQYF. CDR3 nucleotide sequence: TGCAGTGCTAGAGGGACTAGGTCGGTCCCCTCCTACGAGCAGTACTTC.

V gene TRBV3-1 combines with J gene TRBJ2-1; TRBD2 aligns across 11 bases. Unmatched junction bases numbered 12, after V lost 3 bases and J lost 8 bases. This CDR3 has 17 amino acids. Germline-derived CDR1 and CDR2 are LGHDT and YNNKEL (reference sequence). The CDR3 is CASSHLLILAGDHEQFF. The CDR3 DNA reads as TGTGCCAGCAGCCACCTCCTAATACTAGCGGGGGATCATGAGCAGTTCTTC.

The chain couples TRBV30 to TRBJ2-3; 8 nucleotides align to TRBD2. The CDR3 consists of 15 residues. Germline V gene sequence: CDR1 GTSNPN, CDR2 SVGIG (reference sequence). The junction had 4 bases not matched to a gene; V was cut back by 0 bases and J by 2 bases. CDR3 in DNA: TGTGCCTGGAGTGTCAGCGGGGGCAACACAGATACGCAGTATTTT. Translating it yields CAWSVSGGNTDTQYF.

The gene calls are TRBV6-4 and TRBJ2-3; 8 nucleotides match TRBD1. The V gene's germline CDR1 is MRHNA and CDR2 SNTAGT. The ends lost 8 bases at V and 6 bases at J; junction bases unmatched: 7. CDR3 length: 13 amino acids. Here the CDR3 DNA reads TGTGCCAGCGGGACAGGTGCAATGGATACGCAGTATTTT. As protein: CASGTGAMDTQYF.